One sample yielded the 24 T cell receptor beta chains listed below, sequenced in a study of CD8+ T cells in alopecia areata. The treatment is: oral pan-JAK inhibitor, 5-10 mg twice daily. Researchers took lesional scalp punch biopsies and peripheral blood from people who were alopecia areata patients. Sequencing used cDNA as its template, made by extracting RNA and reverse transcribing it. Profiling relied on immunoSEQ multiplex PCR, and the TCRdb table lists in-frame clones only, not all of them. The sample yields about 13,000 clones, around 63% seen once. Specimen: skin, collected at week 4, from a patient treated with tofacitinib. These receptors were taken from a human donor with alopecia areata.

This clone was seen once. V is TRBV7-2 and J is TRBJ2-7; 11 bases align to TRBD2. Germline V gene data show CDR1 as SGHTA and CDR2 as FQGNSA. CDR3 length equals 15 residues. J was trimmed by 1 base and V by 5 bases; bases with no gene match: 4. The CDR3 sequence: CASSLLAGVSYEQYF. The CDR3 bases are TGTGCCAGCAGCCTACTAGCGGGGGTTTCCTACGAGCAGTACTTC.

Of note for this clone: The junction departs from the called germline gene at one end, perhaps through a read error. This chain connects TRBV11-1 to TRBJ1-3; D unresolved. Germline-derived CDR1 and CDR2 are SGHAT and FQDESV (reference sequence). The CDR3 is 13 amino acids. The CDR3 DNA is TGTGCCAGCAGCTTCGGAACTGGGAACACCATATATTTT. Translated, it gives CASSFGTGNTIYF.

This clone was seen just once. The rearrangement uses TRBV7-3 and TRBJ2-2; TRBD2 might be the D (5 bases). Between the trimmed V and J ends, which lost 6 bases and 1 base, there was a span of 12 bases. The CDR3 is 15 amino acids. The germline V gene has CDR1 SGHTA and CDR2 FQGTGA. The CDR3 region is CASRRVQLNTGELFF. CDR3 DNA sequence: TGTGCCAGCAGGAGGGTGCAACTGAACACCGGGGAGCTGTTTTTT. The full variable domain, completed using reference TRBV7-3 and TRBJ2-2, is GAGVSQTPSNKVTEKGKYVELRCDPISGHTALYWYRQSLGQGPEFLIYFQGTGAADDSGLPNDRFFAVRPEGSVSTLKIQRTERGDSAVYLCASRRVQLNTGELFFGEGSRLTVL.

By sample share, this clone is medium-sized. V usage is TRBV6-5 and J usage is TRBJ1-4; unclear D gene. V lost 6 bases to trimming and J lost 1 base, with 3 bases between them. CDR1 and CDR2 from the germline V gene are MNHEY and SVGAGI. This CDR3 is built from 12 residues. The CDR3 spells CASRRTNEKLFF. Written as DNA, the CDR3 is TGTGCCAGCAGGAGAACTAATGAAAAACTGTTTTTT.

The V call is TRBV4-2, the J call TRBJ1-2; TRBD1 might be the D (6 bases). The CDR3 is 13 amino acids. Germline V gives CDR1 LGHNA, CDR2 YNFKEQ. V was pared by 4 bases and J by 6 bases, with 12 bases between. The CDR3 here is CASSPQGPDGYTF. CDR3 bases: TGTGCCAGCAGCCCCCAGGGGCCCGATGGCTACACCTTC.

This chain uses TRBV5-4 with TRBJ2-5; 7 nucleotides agree with TRBD1. CDR1 and CDR2 (germline): SGHNT, YYREEE (reference sequence). The ends lost 2 bases at V and 3 bases at J; junction bases unmatched: 1. The CDR3 has 13 residues. The CDR3 region has the DNA TGTGCCAGCAGCTTTACAGGGGAAGAGACCCAGTACTTC. It yields the protein CASSFTGEETQYF.

This clone was detected only a few times. The rearrangement joins TRBV7-9 to TRBJ2-7, with TRBD1 as a possible D gene (6 bases). The V and J ends lost 4 bases and 3 bases respectively, with 10 bases between them. Germline CDR1 and CDR2: SEHNR and FQNEAQ (reference sequence). The CDR3 is 13 amino acids. The CDR3 DNA reads as TGTGCCAGCAGCTCGACAGGATTCTACGAGCAGTACTTC. Encoded protein: CASSSTGFYEQYF. Based on the CDR3 plus reference TRBV7-9 and TRBJ2-7, the full variable domain is DTGVSQNPRHKITKRGQNVTFRCDPISEHNRLYWYRQTLGQGPEFLTYFQNEAQLEKSRLLSDRFSAERPKGSFSTLEIQRTEQGDSAMYLCASSSTGFYEQYFGPGTRLTVT.

V is TRBV9 and J is TRBJ2-1, with TRBD1 matching 9 bases. Germline CDR1 and CDR2: SGDLS and YYNGEE. This CDR3 comprises 16 residues. V gave up 3 bases and J gave up 3 bases; unmatched junction bases: 7. CDR3 residues: CASSARRDRVYNEQFF. The CDR3 DNA follows: TGTGCCAGCAGCGCCCGCCGGGACAGGGTCTACAATGAGCAGTTCTTC. The variable domain in full, completed from reference TRBV9 and TRBJ2-1, reads DSGVTQTPKHLITATGQRVTLRCSPRSGDLSVYWYQQSLDQGLQFLIQYYNGEERAKGNILERFSAQQFPDLHSELNLSSLELGDSALYFCASSARRDRVYNEQFFGPGTRLTVL.

The rearrangement uses TRBV7-6 and TRBJ1-2; perhaps TRBD1 as D (5 bases). V was clipped by 5 bases and J by 1 base, with 17 bases between them. CDR3 length: 16 amino acids. Germline CDR1 SGHVS, CDR2 FNYEAQ. The CDR3 sequence is CASSPFRWGFNYGYTF. The CDR3, as DNA: TGTGCCAGCAGCCCCTTCAGGTGGGGGTTTAACTATGGCTACACCTTC.

The chain joins TRBV6-5 to TRBJ1-3; D is unclear. The CDR3 loop spans 15 amino acids. Trimming pared 0 bases from V and 4 bases from J, leaving 10 bases between. CDR1 MNHEY and CDR2 SVGAGI come from the germline V gene. CDR3 amino acids: CASSYSTGSGNTIYF. CDR3 nucleotides: TGTGCCAGCAGTTACTCGACGGGGTCCGGAAACACCATATATTTT.

V gene TRBV19 combines with J gene TRBJ1-2; D gene ambiguous. The CDR3 extends over 12 amino acids. Germline V lookup: CDR1 LNHDA, CDR2 SQIVND (reference sequence). The germline V and J ends were trimmed by 7 bases and 4 bases, with 10 bases remaining between them. The CDR3 DNA reads as TGTGCCAGTAAGAGGGAAACCTATGGCTACACCTTC. Encoded protein: CASKRETYGYTF. Together with reference TRBV19 and TRBJ1-2, the CDR3 gives the full variable domain: DGGITQSPKYLFRKEGQNVTLSCEQNLNHDAMYWYRQDPGQGLRLIYYSQIVNDFQKGDIAEGYSVSREKKESFPLTVTSAQKNPTAFYLCASKRETYGYTFGSGTRLTVV.

In DNA, the CDR3 is TGCGCCAGCAGCCAAAGTATGCAGGGTGCAACTAATGAAAAACTGTTTTTT. Encoded protein: CASSQSMQGATNEKLFF. This chain joins TRBV4-3 and TRBJ1-4, with D perhaps matching TRBD1 (5 bases). The CDR3 totals 17 residues. Germline CDR1 is LGHNA and CDR2 is YSLEER. Trimming shortened V by 2 bases and J by 0 bases, and 13 bases separated the two germline ends.

The chain recombines TRBV9 with TRBJ2-4; 8 bases align to TRBD2. The V segment lost 0 bases and the J segment 6 bases; nucleotides outside the gene matches: 2. This CDR3 spans 14 amino acids. Germline CDR1 SGDLS, CDR2 YYNGEE. Written as DNA, the CDR3 is TGTGCCAGCAGCGTAGATCGGGAGGGAAACATTCAGTACTTC. It is translated as CASSVDREGNIQYF.

The chain combines TRBV7-2 with TRBJ1-1; D possibly corresponds to TRBD1 (5 bases). V was cut by 5 bases and J by 0 bases, with 13 bases left in between. This CDR3 is 15 amino acids long. From germline, CDR1 is SGHTA and CDR2 FQGNSA. In nucleotides, the CDR3 is TGTGCCAGCAGCCTGGAGGACATTATGAACACTGAAGCTTTCTTT. Protein product: CASSLEDIMNTEAFF.

The CDR3: CASSQETRDSGGVNEQFF. CDR3 coding DNA: TGCGCCAGCAGCCAAGAGACCCGCGATAGCGGGGGGGTGAATGAGCAGTTCTTC. V and J are TRBV4-3 and TRBJ2-1, with 11 nucleotides matching TRBD2. The V gene's germline CDR1 is LGHNA and CDR2 YSLEER. CDR3 size: 18 residues. Trimming took 0 bases from V and 7 from J; bases not matched to a gene: 11.

CDR3 in DNA: TGCGCCAGCAGTGAGTCGAGGGGGGGCAATTCACCCCTCCACTTT. This codes for CASSESRGGNSPLHF. V and J are TRBV10-2 and TRBJ1-6; TRBD1 might be the D (6 bases). This CDR3 has 15 amino acids. Germline V lookup: CDR1 WSHSY, CDR2 SAAADI. V was trimmed by 0 bases and J by 7 bases, leaving 10 bases between them.

This chain uses TRBV5-1 with TRBJ2-7, with 16 bases aligning to TRBD2. With 4 bases clipped from V and 0 bases from J, the junction kept 1 base outside the gene matches. This CDR3 contains 16 residues. CDR1 SGHRS and CDR2 YFSETQ come from the germline V gene. As DNA, the CDR3 is TGCGCCAGCAGCGGGACTAGCGGGGGGGACTCCTACGAGCAGTACTTC. Encoded protein: CASSGTSGGDSYEQYF.

The chain couples TRBV28 to TRBJ1-5; D is possibly TRBD1 (6 bases). The germline V gene has CDR1 MDHEN and CDR2 SYDVKM. This CDR3 is built from 17 residues. The germline V and J ends were trimmed by 6 bases and 1 base, with 19 bases remaining between them. CDR3 protein: CASSQVLGQGSNQPQHF. The CDR3 DNA reads as TGTGCCAGCAGCCAAGTGCTAGGCCAGGGGAGCAATCAGCCCCAGCATTTT. The full variable domain, in which reference TRBV28 and TRBJ1-5 provide the parts outside the CDR3, is DVKVTQSSRYLVKRTGEKVFLECVQDMDHENMFWYRQDPGLGLRLIYFSYDVKMKEKGDIPEGYSVSREKKERFSLILESASTNQTSMYLCASSQVLGQGSNQPQHFGDGTRLSIL.

This sequence joins TRBV6-5 and TRBJ1-2; D is undetermined. The CDR3 sequence is 12 residues long. Trimming pared 8 bases from V and 8 bases from J, leaving 15 bases between. The germline V gene encodes CDR1 MNHEY and CDR2 SVGAGI. CDR3 sequence: CASSWTGEGYTF. The CDR3 DNA reads TGTGCCAGCTCTTGGACTGGGGAAGGCTACACCTTC.

In this sample, this clone is medium-sized. This chain uses TRBV7-9 with TRBJ1-5; D remains unclear. Germline V CDR1 and CDR2: SEHNR, FQNEAQ (reference sequence). The CDR3 sequence is 14 residues long. V gave up 3 bases and J gave up 0 bases, with 6 bases separating them. The CDR3 DNA is TGTGCCAGCAGCTTGGGTTATAGCAATCAGCCCCAGCATTTT. The encoded protein is CASSLGYSNQPQHF.

The CDR3 nucleotides are TGTGCCAGCAGTGAAGCGGTTGAGGCGGAGACCCAGTACTTC. This sequence encodes CASSEAVEAETQYF. The chain carries TRBV2 and TRBJ2-5, with unresolved D. Trimming removed 0 bases at V and 5 bases at J, with 10 bases between. The V gene's germline CDR1 is SNHLY and CDR2 FYNNEI. The CDR3 contains 14 residues.

The V gene is TRBV5-1, the J gene TRBJ2-7, with 10 nucleotides matching TRBD1. The CDR3 is 13 residues long. Germline V lookup: CDR1 SGHRS, CDR2 YFSETQ. Losses at the gene ends were 4 bases for V and 5 bases for J; bases not matched to a gene: 3. This CDR3 reads CASSRDRGDEQYF. The CDR3 DNA is TGCGCCAGCAGCCGGGACAGGGGCGACGAGCAGTACTTC.

This clone was seen a single time. The genes are TRBV23-1 and TRBJ1-5; TRBD1 is a possible D gene (5 bases). TRBV23-1 is filed as an ORF, its function uncertain. Trimming removed 2 bases from V and 2 bases from J, with 25 bases in between. This CDR3 has 20 residues. CDR3 sequence reads: CASSQVGPEDPRQCNQPQHF. The DNA of the CDR3 is TGCGCCAGCAGTCAAGTCGGACCCGAGGACCCGCGACAGTGCAATCAGCCCCAGCATTTT.

This clone was observed a handful of times. The J gene is TRBJ2-5, the V gene TRBV25-1; 7 bases are a match to TRBD2. Trimming removed 2 bases from V and 7 bases from J; junction bases left unmatched: 7. The CDR3 contains 14 residues. The V gene's germline CDR1 is MGHDK and CDR2 SYGVNS. CDR3 protein: CASSELGTGGTQYF. CDR3 bases: TGTGCCAGCAGTGAACTCGGAACGGGGGGGACCCAGTACTTC.